This TCR beta chain was sequenced in a study of CD8 T cells in ankylosing spondylitis. Study findings and constraints: Reportedly, significant enrichment of disease-linked clones occurred in matched ankylosing spondylitis synovial fluid.

This clonotype was counted ten times or more. What it recognizes is unknown. Generation of TCR beta libraries employed quantitative 5'-RACE incorporating molecular barcodes. MiXCR, run by TCRdb on the 5' RACE reads, gives a single entry per CDR3 protein. The data hold fewer than 200,000 distinct CDR3 sequences, with approximately 9% observed a single time. The sequencing sample was made of blood, either unsorted or a sorted T cell fraction (not recorded which). This receptor was obtained from a female donor with ankylosing spondylitis or in good health (not recorded which).

This CDR3 reads CASSLPPASGTINEQFF. Written as DNA, the CDR3 is TGTGCCAGCAGCTTACCCCCGGCTAGCGGGACGATCAATGAGCAGTTCTTC. The gene calls are TRBV7-6 and TRBJ2-1, with 9 positions matching TRBD2. Germline assignment: CDR1 SGHVS and CDR2 FNYEAQ. V dropped 2 bases and J dropped 6; count of bases not matched to a gene: 11. CDR3 length: 17 amino acids. Full variable domain (rest looked up from reference TRBV7-6 and TRBJ2-1): GAGVSQSPRYKVTKRGQDVALRCDPISGHVSLYWYRQALGQGPEFLTYFNYEAQQDKSGLPNDRFSAERPEGSISTLTIQRTEQRDSAMYRCASSLPPASGTINEQFFGPGTRLTVL.